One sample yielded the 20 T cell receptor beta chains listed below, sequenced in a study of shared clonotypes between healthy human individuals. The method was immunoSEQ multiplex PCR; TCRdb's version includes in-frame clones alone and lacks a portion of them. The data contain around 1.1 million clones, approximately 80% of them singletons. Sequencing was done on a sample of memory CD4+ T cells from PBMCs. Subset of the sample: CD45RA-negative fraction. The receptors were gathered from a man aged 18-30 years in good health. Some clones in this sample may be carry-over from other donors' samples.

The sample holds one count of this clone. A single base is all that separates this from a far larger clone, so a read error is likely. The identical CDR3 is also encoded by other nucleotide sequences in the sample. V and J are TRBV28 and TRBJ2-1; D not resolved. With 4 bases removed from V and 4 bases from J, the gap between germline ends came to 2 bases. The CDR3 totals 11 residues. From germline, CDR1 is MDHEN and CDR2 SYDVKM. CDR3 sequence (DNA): TGTGCCAGCAGTTATTACAATGAGCAGTTCTTC. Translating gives CASSYYNEQFF. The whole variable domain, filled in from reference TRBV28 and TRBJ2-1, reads DVKVTQSSRYLVKRTGEKVFLECVQDMDHENMFWYRQDPGLGLRLIYFSYDVKMKEKGDIPEGYSVSREKKERFSLILESASTNQTSMYLCASSYYNEQFFGPGTRLTVL.

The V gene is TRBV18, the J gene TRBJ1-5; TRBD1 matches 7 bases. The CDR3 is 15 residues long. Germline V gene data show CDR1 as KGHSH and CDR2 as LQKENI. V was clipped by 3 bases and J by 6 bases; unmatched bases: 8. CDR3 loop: CASSPFRQGGQPQHF. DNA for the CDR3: TGTGCCAGCTCACCCTTTAGACAGGGCGGTCAGCCCCAGCATTTT.

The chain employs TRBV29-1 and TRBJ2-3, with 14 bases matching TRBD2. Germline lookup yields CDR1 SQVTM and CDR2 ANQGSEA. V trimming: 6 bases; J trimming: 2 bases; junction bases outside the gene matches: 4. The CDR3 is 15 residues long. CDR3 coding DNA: TGCAGCGTGGTGGGACTAGCGGGAGACACAGATACGCAGTATTTT. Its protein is CSVVGLAGDTDTQYF.

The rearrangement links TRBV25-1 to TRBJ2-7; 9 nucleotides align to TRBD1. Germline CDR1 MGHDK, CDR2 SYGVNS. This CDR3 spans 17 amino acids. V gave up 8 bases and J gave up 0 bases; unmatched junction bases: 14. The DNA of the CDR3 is TGTGCCAGCTCTCAACGAGTGGGACAGGGTAGCTCCTACGAGCAGTACTTC. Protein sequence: CASSQRVGQGSSYEQYF.

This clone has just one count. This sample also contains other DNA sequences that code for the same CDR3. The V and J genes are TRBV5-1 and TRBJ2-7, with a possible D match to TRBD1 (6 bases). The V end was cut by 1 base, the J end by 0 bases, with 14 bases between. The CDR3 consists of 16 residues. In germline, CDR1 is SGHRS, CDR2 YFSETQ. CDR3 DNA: TGCGCCAGCAGCTTGTCGGGCACAGGGAGCTCCTACGAGCAGTACTTC. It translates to CASSLSGTGSSYEQYF. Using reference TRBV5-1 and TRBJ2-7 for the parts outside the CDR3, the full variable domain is KAGVTQTPRYLIKTRGQQVTLSCSPISGHRSVSWYQQTPGQGLQFLFEYFSETQRNKGNFPGRFSGRQFSNSRSEMNVSTLELGDSALYLCASSLSGTGSSYEQYFGPGTRLTVT.

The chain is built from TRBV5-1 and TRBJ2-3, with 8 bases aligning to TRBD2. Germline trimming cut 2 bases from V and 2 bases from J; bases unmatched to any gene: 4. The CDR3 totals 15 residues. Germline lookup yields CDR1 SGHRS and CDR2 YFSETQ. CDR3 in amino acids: CASSLTSGVTDTQYF. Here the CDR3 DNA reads TGCGCCAGCAGCTTAACTAGCGGAGTCACAGATACGCAGTATTTT.

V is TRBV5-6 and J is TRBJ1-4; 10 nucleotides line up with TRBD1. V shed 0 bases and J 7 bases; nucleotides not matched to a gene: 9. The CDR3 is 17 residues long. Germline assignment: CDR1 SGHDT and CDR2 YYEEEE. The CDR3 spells CASSLGQGALKREKLFF. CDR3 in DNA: TGTGCCAGCAGCTTGGGACAGGGGGCCCTCAAGCGTGAAAAACTGTTTTTT.

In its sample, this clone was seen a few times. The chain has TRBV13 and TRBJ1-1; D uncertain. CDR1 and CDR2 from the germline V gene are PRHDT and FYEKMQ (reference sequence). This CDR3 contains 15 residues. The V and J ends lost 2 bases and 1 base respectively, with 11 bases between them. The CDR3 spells CASSLMLSRNTEAFF. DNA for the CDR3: TGTGCCAGCAGCTTAATGCTCTCGCGGAACACTGAAGCTTTCTTT.

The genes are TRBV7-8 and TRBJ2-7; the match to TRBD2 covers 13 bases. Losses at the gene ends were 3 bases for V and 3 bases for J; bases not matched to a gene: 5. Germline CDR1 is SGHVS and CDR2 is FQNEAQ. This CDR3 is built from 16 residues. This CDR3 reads CASSFYGTSGNYEQYF. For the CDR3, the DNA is TGTGCCAGCAGCTTCTATGGGACTAGCGGGAACTACGAGCAGTACTTC.

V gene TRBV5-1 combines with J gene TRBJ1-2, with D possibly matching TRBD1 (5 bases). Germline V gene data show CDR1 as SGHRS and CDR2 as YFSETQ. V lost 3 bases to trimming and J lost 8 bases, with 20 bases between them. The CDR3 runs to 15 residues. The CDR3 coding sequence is TGCGCCAGCAGCTCCCCCCCCGACGGTGGGGGGGGCTACACCTTC. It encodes CASSSPPDGGGGYTF.

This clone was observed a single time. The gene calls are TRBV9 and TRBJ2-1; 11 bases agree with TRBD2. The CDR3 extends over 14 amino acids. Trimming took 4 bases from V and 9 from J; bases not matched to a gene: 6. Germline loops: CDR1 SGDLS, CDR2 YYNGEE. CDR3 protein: CASSRGSGRGEQFF. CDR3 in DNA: TGTGCCAGCAGCAGGGGTAGCGGGAGGGGTGAGCAGTTCTTC.

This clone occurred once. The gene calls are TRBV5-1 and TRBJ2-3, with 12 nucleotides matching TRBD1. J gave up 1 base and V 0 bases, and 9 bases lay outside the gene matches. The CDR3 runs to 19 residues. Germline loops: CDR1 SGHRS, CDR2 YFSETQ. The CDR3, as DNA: TGCGCCAGCAGCTTGGAGGGACAGGGGGCGCGAAAGGGCACAGATACGCAGTATTTT. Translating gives CASSLEGQGARKGTDTQYF.

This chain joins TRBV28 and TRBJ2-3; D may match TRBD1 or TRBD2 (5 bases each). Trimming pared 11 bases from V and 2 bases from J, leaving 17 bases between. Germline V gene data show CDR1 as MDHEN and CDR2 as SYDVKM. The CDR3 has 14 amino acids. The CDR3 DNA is TGTGCCGCAAAGTCGGGGCAAAACACAGATACGCAGTATTTT. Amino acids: CAAKSGQNTDTQYF.

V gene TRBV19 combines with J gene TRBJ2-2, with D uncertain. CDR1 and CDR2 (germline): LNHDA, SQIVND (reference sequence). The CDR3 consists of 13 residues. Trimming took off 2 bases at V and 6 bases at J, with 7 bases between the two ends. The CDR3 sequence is CASSIIRSGELFF. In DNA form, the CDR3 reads TGTGCCAGTAGTATAATCCGTTCCGGGGAGCTGTTTTTT.

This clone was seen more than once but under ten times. Here the CDR3 DNA reads TGTGCCAGCAGCATACCGGGACAGGGAACGGAAAACATTCAGTACTTC. Translated: CASSIPGQGTENIQYF. V and J are TRBV5-8 and TRBJ2-4, with 9 nucleotides matching TRBD1. The length of the CDR3 is 16 residues. With 4 bases clipped from V and 5 bases from J, the junction kept 10 bases outside the gene matches. CDR1 SGHTS and CDR2 YDEGEE come from the germline V gene.

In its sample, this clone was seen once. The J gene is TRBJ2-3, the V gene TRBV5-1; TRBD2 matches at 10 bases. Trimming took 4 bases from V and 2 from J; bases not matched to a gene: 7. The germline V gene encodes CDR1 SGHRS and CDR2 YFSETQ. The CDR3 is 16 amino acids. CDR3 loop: CASSPLTSGNTDTQYF. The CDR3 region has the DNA TGCGCCAGCAGCCCACTAACTAGCGGGAACACAGATACGCAGTATTTT.

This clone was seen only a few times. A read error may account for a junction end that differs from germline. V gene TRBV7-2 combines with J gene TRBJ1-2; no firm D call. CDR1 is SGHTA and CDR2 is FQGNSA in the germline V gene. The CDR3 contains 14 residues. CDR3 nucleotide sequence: TGTGCCAGCAGCTTAGCATTAACACCCGAGACGCCTAGCTTC. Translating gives CASSLALTPETPSF.

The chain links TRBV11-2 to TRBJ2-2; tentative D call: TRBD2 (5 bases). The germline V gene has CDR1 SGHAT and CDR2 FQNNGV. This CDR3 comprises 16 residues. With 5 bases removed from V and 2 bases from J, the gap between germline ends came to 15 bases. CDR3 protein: CASSPLAGKNTGELFF. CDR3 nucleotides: TGTGCCAGCAGCCCACTGGCGGGCAAAAACACCGGGGAGCTGTTTTTT.

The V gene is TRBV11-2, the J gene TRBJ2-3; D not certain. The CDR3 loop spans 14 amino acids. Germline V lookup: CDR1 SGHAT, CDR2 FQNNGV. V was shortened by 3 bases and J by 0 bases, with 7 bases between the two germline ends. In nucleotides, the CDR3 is TGTGCCAGCAGCTTCTTCGCTAGCACAGATACGCAGTATTTT. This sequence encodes CASSFFASTDTQYF.

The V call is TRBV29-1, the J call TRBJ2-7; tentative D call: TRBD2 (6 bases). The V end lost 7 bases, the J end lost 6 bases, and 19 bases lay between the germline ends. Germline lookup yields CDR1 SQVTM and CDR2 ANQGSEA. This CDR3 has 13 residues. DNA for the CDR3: TGCAGCGCCTTCGGTGCGGGACGCGGCGAGCAGTACTTC. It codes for CSAFGAGRGEQYF.